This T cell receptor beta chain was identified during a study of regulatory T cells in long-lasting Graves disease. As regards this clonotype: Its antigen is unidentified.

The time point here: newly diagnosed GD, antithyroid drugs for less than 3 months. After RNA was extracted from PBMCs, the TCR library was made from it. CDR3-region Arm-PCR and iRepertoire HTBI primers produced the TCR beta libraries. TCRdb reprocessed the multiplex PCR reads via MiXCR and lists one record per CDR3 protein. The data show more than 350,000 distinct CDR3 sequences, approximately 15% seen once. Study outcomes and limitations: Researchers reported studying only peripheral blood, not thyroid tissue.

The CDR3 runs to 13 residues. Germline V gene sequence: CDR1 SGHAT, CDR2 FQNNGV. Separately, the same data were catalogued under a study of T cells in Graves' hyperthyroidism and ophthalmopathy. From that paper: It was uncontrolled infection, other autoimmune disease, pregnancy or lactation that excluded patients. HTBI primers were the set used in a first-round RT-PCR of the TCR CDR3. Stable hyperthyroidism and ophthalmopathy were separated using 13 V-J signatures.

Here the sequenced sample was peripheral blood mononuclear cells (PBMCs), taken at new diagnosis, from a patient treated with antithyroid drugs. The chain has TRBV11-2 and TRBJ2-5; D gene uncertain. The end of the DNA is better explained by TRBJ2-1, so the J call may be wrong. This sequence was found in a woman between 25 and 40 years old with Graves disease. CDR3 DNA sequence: TGTGCCAGCAGCCAATCGTCCCTCGATGAGCAGTTCTTC. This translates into CASSQSSLDEQFF.